The 15 T cell receptor beta chains listed next were all sequenced from one sample in a study of T cell repertoires in cytomegalovirus infection. MiXCR, run by TCRdb on the reads, gives a single entry per CDR3 protein. The data show under 850,000 distinct CDR3 sequences, approximately 33% seen once. No antigen is known for these receptors. This specimen was cultured PBMCs, taken from culture after CMV antigen stimulation. The origin of the receptors is a human donor in good health (CMV status not recorded). Some clones in this sample may be carry-over from other donors' samples.

The CDR3 DNA sequence: TGTGCTAGTGGTTTGGCGCGACTAGCGGGAGTGGGAGATACGCAGTATTTT. Its translation: CASGLARLAGVGDTQYF. V and J are TRBV12-5 and TRBJ2-3, with 12 positions matching TRBD2. Germline V gene data show CDR1 as LGHNT and CDR2 as FRNRAP. The CDR3 is 17 residues long. V lost 1 base, J lost 5 bases, and 7 bases stayed unmatched.

This clonotype turned up a few times. The chain employs TRBV7-9 and TRBJ2-1, with D unresolved. The CDR3 consists of 12 residues. Trimming pared 5 bases from V and 9 bases from J, leaving 11 bases between. CDR1 is SEHNR and CDR2 is FQNEAQ in the germline V gene (reference sequence). Here the CDR3 reads CASSHGLSEQFF. As DNA, the CDR3 is TGTGCCAGCAGCCACGGGTTATCTGAGCAGTTCTTC.

The chain has TRBV7-2 and TRBJ2-3; the match to TRBD1 covers 8 bases. The ends lost 2 bases at V and 2 bases at J; junction bases unmatched: 9. Germline CDR1 SGHTA, CDR2 FQGNSA. CDR3 length equals 17 residues. The CDR3 loop reads CASSLPRTGPPTDTQYF. The CDR3 nucleotides read TGTGCCAGCAGCTTACCCAGGACAGGGCCCCCCACAGATACGCAGTATTTT.

Only one count was recorded for this clonotype. V usage is TRBV7-2 and J usage is TRBJ2-7, with D perhaps being TRBD1 or TRBD2 (6 bases each). The CDR3 contains 13 residues. Trimming removed 5 bases from V and 2 bases from J, with 10 bases in between. The germline gives CDR1 SGHTA, CDR2 FQGNSA. The CDR3 sequence is CASSEGGTYEQYF. The CDR3 DNA is TGTGCCAGCAGCGAGGGGGGAACCTACGAGCAGTACTTC.

This clonotype was observed a handful of times. The chain combines TRBV7-2 with TRBJ1-5; D gene ambiguous. The germline V gene encodes CDR1 SGHTA and CDR2 FQGNSA. CDR3 length: 13 residues. Trimming pared 5 bases from V and 6 bases from J, leaving 11 bases between. The CDR3 is CASSPSRSQPQHF. CDR3 nucleotide sequence: TGTGCCAGCAGCCCGTCTAGGTCTCAGCCCCAGCATTTT.

In its sample, this clonotype was seen a few times. The chain combines TRBV5-4 with TRBJ1-1, with D possibly being TRBD1 (5 bases). With 0 bases removed from V and 1 base from J, the gap between germline ends came to 13 bases. The CDR3 length is 16 residues. Germline CDR1 is SGHNT and CDR2 is YYREEE (reference sequence). CDR3 coding DNA: TGTGCCAGCAGCTTGGGAATGCGCGGGACGAACACTGAAGCTTTCTTT. Its translation is CASSLGMRGTNTEAFF.

This clonotype was picked up a small number of times. The rearrangement joins TRBV19 to TRBJ1-6, with a weak D call TRBD1 (6 bases). Germline V gene sequence: CDR1 LNHDA, CDR2 SQIVND (reference sequence). The ends were cut back, 3 bases at V and 5 bases at J, with 8 bases in the middle. CDR3 length: 14 residues. CDR3 nucleotide sequence: TGTGCCAGTAGTATGGACAGCAATAATTCACCCCTCCACTTT. Translation gives CASSMDSNNSPLHF. Looking up the rest from reference TRBV19 and TRBJ1-6 gives the full variable domain: DGGITQSPKYLFRKEGQNVTLSCEQNLNHDAMYWYRQDPGQGLRLIYYSQIVNDFQKGDIAEGYSVSREKKESFPLTVTSAQKNPTAFYLCASSMDSNNSPLHFGNGTRLTVT.

The V and J genes are TRBV7-2 and TRBJ2-3; D is possibly TRBD1 or TRBD2 (6 bases each). Trimming took 8 bases from V and 0 from J, leaving 12 bases between them. Germline CDR1 and CDR2: SGHTA and FQGNSA. The CDR3 runs to 14 residues. CDR3 DNA sequence: TGTGCCAGCCTATCGGGGGCTAGCACAGATACGCAGTATTTT. It translates to CASLSGASTDTQYF.

This clonotype was counted a few times. The CDR3 DNA follows: TGTGCCAGCAGTCCTCCGGGACACGGGGGGCGTGAAGCTTTCTTT. Translation: CASSPPGHGGREAFF. The J gene is TRBJ1-1, the V gene TRBV6-5, with D possibly being TRBD1 (6 bases). CDR3 length: 15 amino acids. Germline assignment: CDR1 MNHEY and CDR2 SVGAGI. V shed 5 bases and J shed 7 bases, with 20 bases lying between them.

In its sample, this clonotype was seen a few times. J is TRBJ2-7 and V is TRBV14, with D perhaps matching TRBD2 (5 bases). The germline V and J ends were trimmed by 3 bases and 1 base, with 10 bases remaining between them. Germline CDR1 is SGHDN and CDR2 is FVKESK. This CDR3 is built from 14 residues. The CDR3 spells CASSQMDLSYEQYF. The CDR3 coding sequence is TGTGCCAGCAGCCAGATGGACTTATCCTACGAGCAGTACTTC.

At least ten counts were recorded for this clonotype. The genes are TRBV7-2 and TRBJ1-2; the D is unclear. The CDR3 totals 13 residues. Per the germline V gene, CDR1 is SGHTA and CDR2 is FQGNSA. V was clipped by 2 bases and J by 8 bases, with 12 bases between them. CDR3 region: CASSLRGEGGYTF. Written as DNA, the CDR3 is TGTGCCAGCAGCTTACGTGGGGAGGGCGGCTACACCTTC.

The gene calls are TRBV6-1 and TRBJ2-2; 10 bases align to TRBD2. Germline CDR1 MNHNS, CDR2 SASEGT. J lost 5 bases, V lost 8 bases, and 5 bases had no gene match. This CDR3 is built from 14 residues. The CDR3 bases are TGTGCCAGCGCTAGCGGGAGTTGGACCGGGGAGCTGTTTTTT. Translation gives CASASGSWTGELFF.

The rearrangement uses TRBV5-4 and TRBJ2-7; maybe TRBD2 (5 bases). V lost 3 bases to trimming and J lost 2 bases, with 15 bases between them. The CDR3 runs 15 residues. Germline CDR1 and CDR2: SGHNT and YYREEE (reference sequence). The CDR3 DNA is TGTGCCAGCAGCTCGAGGGCTAGTCAGCCCTACGAGCAGTACTTC. This sequence encodes CASSSRASQPYEQYF.

This chain uses TRBV6-2 or TRBV6-3 with TRBJ1-4; D call uncertain. The V and J ends lost 0 bases and 8 bases respectively, with 16 bases between them. CDR1 MNHEY and CDR2 SVGEGT come from the germline V gene. The CDR3 runs to 16 residues. The CDR3 sequence: CASSYSYGSDGEKLFF. CDR3 sequence (DNA): TGTGCCAGCAGTTACTCGTACGGGTCGGACGGAGAAAAACTGTTTTTT.

The chain is built from TRBV2 and TRBJ1-2; unclear D gene. Germline CDR1 is SNHLY and CDR2 is FYNNEI. V lost 4 bases and J lost 0, with 21 bases in between. The CDR3 covers 18 residues. Here the CDR3 DNA reads TGTGCCAGCAGTGTCCATATTGACCGCCGGGAGACTAACTATGGCTACACCTTC. This sequence encodes CASSVHIDRRETNYGYTF.